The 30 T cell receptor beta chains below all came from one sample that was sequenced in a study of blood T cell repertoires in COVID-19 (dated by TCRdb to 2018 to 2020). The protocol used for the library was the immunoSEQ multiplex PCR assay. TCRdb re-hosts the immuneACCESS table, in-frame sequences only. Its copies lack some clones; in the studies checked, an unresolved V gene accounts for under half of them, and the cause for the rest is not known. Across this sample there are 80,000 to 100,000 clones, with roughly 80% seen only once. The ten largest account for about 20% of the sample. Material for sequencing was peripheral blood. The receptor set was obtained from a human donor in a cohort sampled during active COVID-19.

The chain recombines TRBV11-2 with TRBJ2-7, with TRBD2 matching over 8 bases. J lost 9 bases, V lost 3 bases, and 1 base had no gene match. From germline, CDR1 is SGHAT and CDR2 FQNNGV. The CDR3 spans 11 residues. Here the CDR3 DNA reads TGTGCCAGCAGCTTCCGGGGGGGGCAGTACTTC. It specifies CASSFRGGQYF.

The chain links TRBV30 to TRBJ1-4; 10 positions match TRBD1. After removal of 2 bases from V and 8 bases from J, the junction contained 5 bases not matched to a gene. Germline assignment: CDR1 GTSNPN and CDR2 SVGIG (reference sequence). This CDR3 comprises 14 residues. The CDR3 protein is CAWSSGTGEEKLFF. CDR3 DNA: TGTGCCTGGAGTTCCGGGACAGGGGAGGAAAAACTGTTTTTT.

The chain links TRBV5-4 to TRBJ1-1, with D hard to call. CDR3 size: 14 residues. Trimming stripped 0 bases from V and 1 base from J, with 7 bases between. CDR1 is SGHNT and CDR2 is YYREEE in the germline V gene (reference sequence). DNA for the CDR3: TGTGCCAGCAGCTTGGCCCAGTCGAACACTGAAGCTTTCTTT. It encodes CASSLAQSNTEAFF.

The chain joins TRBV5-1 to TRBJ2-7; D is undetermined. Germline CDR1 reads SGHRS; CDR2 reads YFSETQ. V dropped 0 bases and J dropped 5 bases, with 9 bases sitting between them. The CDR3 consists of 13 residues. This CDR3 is CASSLATGNEQYF. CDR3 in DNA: TGCGCCAGCAGCTTGGCCACGGGTAACGAGCAGTACTTC.

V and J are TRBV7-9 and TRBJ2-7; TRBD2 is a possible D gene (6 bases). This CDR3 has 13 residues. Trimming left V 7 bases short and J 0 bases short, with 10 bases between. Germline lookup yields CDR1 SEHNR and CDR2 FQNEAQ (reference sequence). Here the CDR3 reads CASTSRGSYEQYF. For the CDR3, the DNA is TGTGCCAGCACCTCGCGGGGCTCCTACGAGCAGTACTTC.

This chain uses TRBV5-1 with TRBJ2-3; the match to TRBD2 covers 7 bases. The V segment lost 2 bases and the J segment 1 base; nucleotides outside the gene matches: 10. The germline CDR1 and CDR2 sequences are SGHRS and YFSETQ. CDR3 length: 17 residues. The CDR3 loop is CASSFGSGGGGTDTQYF. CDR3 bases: TGCGCCAGCAGCTTTGGGAGTGGCGGGGGAGGCACAGATACGCAGTATTTT.

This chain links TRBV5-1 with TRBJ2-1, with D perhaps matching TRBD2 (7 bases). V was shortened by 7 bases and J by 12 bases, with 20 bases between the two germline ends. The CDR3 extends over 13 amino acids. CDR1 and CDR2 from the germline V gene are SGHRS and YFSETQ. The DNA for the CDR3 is TGCGCCAGCCAGAGGGCGGGGGCCTCGGTGCAGTTCTTC. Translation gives CASQRAGASVQFF. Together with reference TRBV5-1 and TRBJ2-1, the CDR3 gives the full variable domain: KAGVTQTPRYLIKTRGQQVTLSCSPISGHRSVSWYQQTPGQGLQFLFEYFSETQRNKGNFPGRFSGRQFSNSRSEMNVSTLELGDSALYLCASQRAGASVQFFGPGTRLTVL.

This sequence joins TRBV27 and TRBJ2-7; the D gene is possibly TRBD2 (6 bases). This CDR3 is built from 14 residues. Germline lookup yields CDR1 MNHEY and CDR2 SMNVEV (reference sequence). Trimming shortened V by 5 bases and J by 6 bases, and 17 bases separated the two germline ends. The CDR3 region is CASSPTSSGSEQYF. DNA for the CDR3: TGTGCCAGCAGTCCAACTAGCAGCGGGTCCGAGCAGTACTTC.

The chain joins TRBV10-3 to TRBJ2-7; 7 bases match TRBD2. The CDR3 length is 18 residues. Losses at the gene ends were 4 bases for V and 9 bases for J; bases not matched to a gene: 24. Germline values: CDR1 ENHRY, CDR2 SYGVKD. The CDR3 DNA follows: TGTGCCATCAGTGGCAACCTAGGTAGCGGGCCTCGGGGCCGGGGGCAGTACTTC. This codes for CAISGNLGSGPRGRGQYF.

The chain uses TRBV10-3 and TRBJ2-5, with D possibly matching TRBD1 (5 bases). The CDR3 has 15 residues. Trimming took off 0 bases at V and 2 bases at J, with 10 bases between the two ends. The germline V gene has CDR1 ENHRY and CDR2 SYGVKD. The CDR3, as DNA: TGTGCCATCAGTGAGTCGGGAAGGGGTCAAGAGACCCAGTACTTC. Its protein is CAISESGRGQETQYF.

CDR3: CASSPTYRTGVAGYTF. CDR3 sequence (DNA): TGTGCCAGCAGCCCGACCTATCGTACAGGTGTGGCTGGCTACACCTTC. The genes are TRBV27 and TRBJ1-2, with D tentatively TRBD1 (5 bases). The CDR3 runs 16 residues. Germline V gene sequence: CDR1 MNHEY, CDR2 SMNVEV (reference sequence). Trimming removed 6 bases at V and 7 bases at J, with 24 bases between.

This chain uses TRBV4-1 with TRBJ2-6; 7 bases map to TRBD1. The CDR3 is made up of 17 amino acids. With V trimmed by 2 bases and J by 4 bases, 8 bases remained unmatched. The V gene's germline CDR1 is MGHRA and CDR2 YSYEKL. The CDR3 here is CASSQPDRAWGANVLTF. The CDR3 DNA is TGCGCCAGCAGCCAACCTGACAGGGCCTGGGGGGCCAACGTCCTGACTTTC.

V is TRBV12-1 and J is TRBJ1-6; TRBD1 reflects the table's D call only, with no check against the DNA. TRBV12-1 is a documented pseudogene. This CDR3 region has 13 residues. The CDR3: CASIQTYNSPLHF. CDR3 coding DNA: TGTGCCAGTATACAAACCTATAATTCACCCCTCCACTTT.

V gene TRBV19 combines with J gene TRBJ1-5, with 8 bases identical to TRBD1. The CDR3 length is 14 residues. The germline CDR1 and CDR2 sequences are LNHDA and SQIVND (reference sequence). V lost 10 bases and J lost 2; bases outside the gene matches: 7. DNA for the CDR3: TGTGCCACCCAGCAGGGGGCCGGCAATCAGCCCCAGCATTTT. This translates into CATQQGAGNQPQHF.

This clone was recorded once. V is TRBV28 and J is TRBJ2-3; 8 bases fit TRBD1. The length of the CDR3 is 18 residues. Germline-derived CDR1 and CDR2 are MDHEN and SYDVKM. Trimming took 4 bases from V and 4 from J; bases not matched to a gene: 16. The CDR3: CASSSPGGAFIPSDTQYF. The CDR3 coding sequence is TGTGCCAGCAGTTCGCCAGGGGGCGCATTTATCCCCTCAGATACGCAGTATTTT. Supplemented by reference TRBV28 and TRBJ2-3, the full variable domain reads DVKVTQSSRYLVKRTGEKVFLECVQDMDHENMFWYRQDPGLGLRLIYFSYDVKMKEKGDIPEGYSVSREKKERFSLILESASTNQTSMYLCASSSPGGAFIPSDTQYFGPGTRLTVL.

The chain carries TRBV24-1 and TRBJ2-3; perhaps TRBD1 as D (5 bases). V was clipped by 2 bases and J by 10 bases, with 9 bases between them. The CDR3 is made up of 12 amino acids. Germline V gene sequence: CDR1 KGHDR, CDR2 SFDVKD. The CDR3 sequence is CATSDWWGAQYF. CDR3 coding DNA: TGTGCCACCAGTGATTGGTGGGGCGCGCAGTATTTT.

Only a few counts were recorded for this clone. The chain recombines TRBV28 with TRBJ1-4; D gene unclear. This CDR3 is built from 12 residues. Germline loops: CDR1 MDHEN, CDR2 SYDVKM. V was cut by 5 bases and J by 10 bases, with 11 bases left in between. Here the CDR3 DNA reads TGTGCCAGCAGTATAACAGAAGGAAAACTGTTTTTT. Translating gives CASSITEGKLFF. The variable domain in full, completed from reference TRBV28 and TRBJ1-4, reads DVKVTQSSRYLVKRTGEKVFLECVQDMDHENMFWYRQDPGLGLRLIYFSYDVKMKEKGDIPEGYSVSREKKERFSLILESASTNQTSMYLCASSITEGKLFFGSGTQLSVL.

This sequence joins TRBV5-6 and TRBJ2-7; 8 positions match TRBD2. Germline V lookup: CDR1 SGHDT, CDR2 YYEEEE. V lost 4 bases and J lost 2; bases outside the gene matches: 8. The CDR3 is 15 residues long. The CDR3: CASSAMTSATYEQYF. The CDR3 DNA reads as TGTGCCAGCAGCGCGATGACTAGCGCGACCTACGAGCAGTACTTC.

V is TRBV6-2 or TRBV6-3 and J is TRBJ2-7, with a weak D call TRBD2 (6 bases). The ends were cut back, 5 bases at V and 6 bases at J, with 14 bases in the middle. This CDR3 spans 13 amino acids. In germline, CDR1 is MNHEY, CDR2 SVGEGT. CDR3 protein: CASSALSGGEQYF. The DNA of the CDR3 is TGTGCCAGCAGTGCCCTTAGCGGAGGCGAGCAGTACTTC.

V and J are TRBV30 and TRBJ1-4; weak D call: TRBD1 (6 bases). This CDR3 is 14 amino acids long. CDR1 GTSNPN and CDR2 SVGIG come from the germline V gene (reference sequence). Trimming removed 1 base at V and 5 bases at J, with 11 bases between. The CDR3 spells CAWSAQGMNEKLFF. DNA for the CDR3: TGTGCCTGGAGTGCTCAGGGGATGAATGAAAAACTGTTTTTT.

For the CDR3, the DNA is TGTGCCTCCCGGGGGGGCTTCTCCTACGAGCAGTACTTC. It is translated as CASRGGFSYEQYF. V is TRBV30 and J is TRBJ2-7; TRBD2 matches at 8 bases. The CDR3 length is 13 residues. Germline assignment: CDR1 GTSNPN and CDR2 SVGIG (reference sequence). V lost 7 bases and J lost 0; bases outside the gene matches: 5.

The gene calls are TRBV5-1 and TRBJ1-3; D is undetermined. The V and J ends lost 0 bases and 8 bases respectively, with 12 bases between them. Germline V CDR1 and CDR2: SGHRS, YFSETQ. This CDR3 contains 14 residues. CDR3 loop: CASSLADTGDTIYF. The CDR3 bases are TGCGCCAGCAGCTTGGCTGACACCGGGGACACCATATATTTT.

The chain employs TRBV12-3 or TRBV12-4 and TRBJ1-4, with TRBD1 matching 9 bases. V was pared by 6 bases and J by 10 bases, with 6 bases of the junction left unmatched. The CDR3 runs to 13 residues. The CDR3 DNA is TGTGCCAGCAGCCCCGGACAGGGGCGAAAACTGTTTTTT. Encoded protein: CASSPGQGRKLFF.

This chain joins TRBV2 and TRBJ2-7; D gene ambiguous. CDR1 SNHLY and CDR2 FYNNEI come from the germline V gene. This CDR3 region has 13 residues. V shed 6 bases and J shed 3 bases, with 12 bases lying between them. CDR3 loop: CASRGTSDYEQYF. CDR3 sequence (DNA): TGTGCCAGCAGGGGCACTTCGGACTACGAGCAGTACTTC.

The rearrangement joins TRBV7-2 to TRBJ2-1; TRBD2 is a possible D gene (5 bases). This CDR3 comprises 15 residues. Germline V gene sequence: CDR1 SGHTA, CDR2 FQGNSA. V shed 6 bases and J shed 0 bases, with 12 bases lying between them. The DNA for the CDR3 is TGTGCCAGCAGTCGGACTGCCAGCTCCTACAATGAGCAGTTCTTC. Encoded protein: CASSRTASSYNEQFF.

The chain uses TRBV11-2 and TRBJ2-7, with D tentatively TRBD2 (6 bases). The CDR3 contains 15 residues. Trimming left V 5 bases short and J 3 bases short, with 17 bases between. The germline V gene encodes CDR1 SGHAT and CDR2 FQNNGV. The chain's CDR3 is CASSRRGGLNYEQYF. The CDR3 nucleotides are TGTGCCAGCAGCCGGCGGGGCGGGTTGAACTACGAGCAGTACTTC.

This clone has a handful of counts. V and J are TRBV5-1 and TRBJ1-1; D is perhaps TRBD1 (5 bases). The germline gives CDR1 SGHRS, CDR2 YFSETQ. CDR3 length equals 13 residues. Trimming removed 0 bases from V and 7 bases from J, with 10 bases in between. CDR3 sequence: CASSLVTGDEAFF. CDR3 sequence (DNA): TGCGCCAGCAGCTTGGTTACGGGGGATGAAGCTTTCTTT.

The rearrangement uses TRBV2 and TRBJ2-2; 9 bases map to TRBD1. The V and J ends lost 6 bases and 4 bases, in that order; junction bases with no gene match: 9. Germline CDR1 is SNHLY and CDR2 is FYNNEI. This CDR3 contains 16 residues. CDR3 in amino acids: CASRLGTGRSTGELFF. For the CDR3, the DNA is TGTGCCAGCAGGCTCGGGACAGGGAGGAGCACCGGGGAGCTGTTTTTT.

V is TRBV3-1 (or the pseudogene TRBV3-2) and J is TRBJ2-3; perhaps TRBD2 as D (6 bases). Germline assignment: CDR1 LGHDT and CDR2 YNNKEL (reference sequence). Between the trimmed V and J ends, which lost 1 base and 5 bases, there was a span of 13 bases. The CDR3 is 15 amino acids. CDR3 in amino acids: CASSQVGGSEDTQYF. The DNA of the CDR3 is TGTGCCAGCAGCCAAGTTGGGGGGAGTGAAGATACGCAGTATTTT.

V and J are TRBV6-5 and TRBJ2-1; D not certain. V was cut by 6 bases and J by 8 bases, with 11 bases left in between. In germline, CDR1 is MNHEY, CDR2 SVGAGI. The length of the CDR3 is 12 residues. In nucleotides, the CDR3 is TGTGCCAGCAGCCAATTCCCCCATGAGCAGTTCTTC. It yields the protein CASSQFPHEQFF.